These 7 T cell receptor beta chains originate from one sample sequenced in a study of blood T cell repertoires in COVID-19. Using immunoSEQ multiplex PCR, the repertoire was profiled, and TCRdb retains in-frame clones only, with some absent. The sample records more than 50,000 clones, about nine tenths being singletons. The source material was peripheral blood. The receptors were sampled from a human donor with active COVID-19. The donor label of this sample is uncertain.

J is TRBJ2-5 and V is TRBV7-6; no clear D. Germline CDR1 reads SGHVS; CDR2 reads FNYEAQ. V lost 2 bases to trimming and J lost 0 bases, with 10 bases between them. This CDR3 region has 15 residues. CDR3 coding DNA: TGTGCCAGCAGCTTACTCGCACAGAACCAAGAGACCCAGTACTTC. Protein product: CASSLLAQNQETQYF.

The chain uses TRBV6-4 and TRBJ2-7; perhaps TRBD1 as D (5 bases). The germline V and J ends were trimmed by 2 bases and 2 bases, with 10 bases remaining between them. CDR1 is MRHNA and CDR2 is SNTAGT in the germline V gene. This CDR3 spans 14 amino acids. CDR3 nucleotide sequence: TGTGCCAGCAGTGACCGGCAGGGCCCCTACGAGCAGTACGTC. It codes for CASSDRQGPYEQYV.

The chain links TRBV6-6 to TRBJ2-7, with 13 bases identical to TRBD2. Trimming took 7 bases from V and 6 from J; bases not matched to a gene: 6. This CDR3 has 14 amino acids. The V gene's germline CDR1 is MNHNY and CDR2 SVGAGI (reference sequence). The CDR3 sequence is CASTGLAGVSEQYF. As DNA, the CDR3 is TGTGCCAGCACCGGACTAGCGGGAGTTTCCGAGCAGTACTTC.

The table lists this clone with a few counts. This CDR3 reads CASSRWTGLSYNSPLHF. CDR3 nucleotide sequence: TGTGCCAGCAGCCGATGGACAGGGCTCTCCTATAATTCACCCCTCCACTTT. This chain uses TRBV7-9 with TRBJ1-6; the match to TRBD1 covers 8 bases. The CDR3 sequence is 17 residues long. Germline CDR1 and CDR2: SEHNR and FQNEAQ (reference sequence). V lost 5 bases, J lost 0 bases, and 6 bases stayed unmatched.

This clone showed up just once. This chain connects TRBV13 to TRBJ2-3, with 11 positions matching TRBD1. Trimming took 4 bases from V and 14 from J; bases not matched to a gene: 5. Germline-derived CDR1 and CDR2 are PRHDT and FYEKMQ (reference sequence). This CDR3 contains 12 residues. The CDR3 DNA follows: TGTGCCAGCAGCTCCTCCGGGACAGGGGGGTATTTT. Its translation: CASSSSGTGGYF.

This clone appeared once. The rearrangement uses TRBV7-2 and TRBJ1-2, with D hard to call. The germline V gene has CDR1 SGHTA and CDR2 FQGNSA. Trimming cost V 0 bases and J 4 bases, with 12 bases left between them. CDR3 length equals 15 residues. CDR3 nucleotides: TGTGCCAGCAGCTTAGCGCGGAGGCAGACCTATGGCTACACCTTC. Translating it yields CASSLARRQTYGYTF. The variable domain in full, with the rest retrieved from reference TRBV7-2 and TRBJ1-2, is GAGVSQSPSNKVTEKGKDVELRCDPISGHTALYWYRQSLGQGLEFLIYFQGNSAPDKSGLPSDRFSAERTGGSVSTLTIQRTQQEDSAVYLCASSLARRQTYGYTFGSGTRLTVV.

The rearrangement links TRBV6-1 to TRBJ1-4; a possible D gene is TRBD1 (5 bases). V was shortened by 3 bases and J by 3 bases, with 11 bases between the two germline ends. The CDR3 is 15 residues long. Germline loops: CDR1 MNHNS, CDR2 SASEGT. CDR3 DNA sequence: TGTGCCAGCAGTGACCGACAGACTCCTAATGAAAAACTGTTTTTT. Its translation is CASSDRQTPNEKLFF.